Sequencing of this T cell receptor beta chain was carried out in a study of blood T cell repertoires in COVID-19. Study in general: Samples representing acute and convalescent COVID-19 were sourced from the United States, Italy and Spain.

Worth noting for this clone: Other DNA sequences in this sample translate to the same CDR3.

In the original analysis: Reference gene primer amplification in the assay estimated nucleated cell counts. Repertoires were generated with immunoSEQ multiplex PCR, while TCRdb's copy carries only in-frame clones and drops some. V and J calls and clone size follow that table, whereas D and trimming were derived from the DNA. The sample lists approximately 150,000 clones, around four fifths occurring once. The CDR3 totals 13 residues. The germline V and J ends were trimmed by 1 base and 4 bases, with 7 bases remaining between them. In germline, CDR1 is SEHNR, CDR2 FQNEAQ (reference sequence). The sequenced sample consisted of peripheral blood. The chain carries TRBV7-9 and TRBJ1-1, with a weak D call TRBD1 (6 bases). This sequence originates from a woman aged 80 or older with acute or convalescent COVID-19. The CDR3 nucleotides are TGTGCCAGCAGCTTAGGAGGGGGCACTGAAGCTTTCTTT. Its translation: CASSLGGGTEAFF. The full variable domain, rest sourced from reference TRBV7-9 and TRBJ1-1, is DTGVSQNPRHKITKRGQNVTFRCDPISEHNRLYWYRQTLGQGPEFLTYFQNEAQLEKSRLLSDRFSAERPKGSFSTLEIQRTEQGDSAMYLCASSLGGGTEAFFGQGTRLTVV.